Below are 14 T cell receptor beta chains sequenced from a single sample in a study of blood T cell repertoires in COVID-19. Some clones are missing from TCRdb's copy, which holds only in-frame ones; the method was immunoSEQ multiplex PCR. The data show approximately 160,000 clones, roughly 83% seen once. Sequencing input: peripheral blood. The origin of the receptors is a man aged 18 to 30 with active or convalescent COVID-19.

The rearrangement links TRBV19 to TRBJ1-4; 7 nucleotides align to TRBD1. V was clipped by 4 bases and J by 8 bases; unmatched bases: 4. The CDR3 consists of 13 residues. Germline CDR1 LNHDA, CDR2 SQIVND (reference sequence). CDR3 DNA: TGTGCCAGTAGTAGCCAACAGGGGGAAAAACTGTTTTTT. This gives the protein CASSSQQGEKLFF.

The chain has TRBV6-5 and TRBJ2-7, with 14 bases identical to TRBD2. Per germline, CDR1 MNHEY and CDR2 SVGAGI. This CDR3 contains 15 residues. The trim removed 4 bases at V and 7 bases at J, leaving 6 bases unmatched. The DNA for the CDR3 is TGTGCCAGCAGTTCGACTAGCGGGAGGGTGTGGGAGCAGTACTTC. Its translation is CASSSTSGRVWEQYF.

V is TRBV25-1 and J is TRBJ1-2; the match to TRBD1 covers 11 bases. From germline, CDR1 is MGHDK and CDR2 SYGVNS. Trimming cost V 7 bases and J 4 bases; bases outside gene matches: 8. The CDR3 runs 15 residues. The CDR3 sequence is CASTSAGTGGYGYTF. CDR3 bases: TGTGCCAGCACTTCTGCCGGGACAGGGGGCTATGGCTACACCTTC.

This clone was counted many times. The V and J genes are TRBV27 and TRBJ2-7; 10 bases fit TRBD2. There are 16 residues in the CDR3. CDR1 MNHEY and CDR2 SMNVEV come from the germline V gene (reference sequence). V was clipped by 3 bases and J by 4 bases; unmatched bases: 9. This CDR3 reads CASSLGAGGRRYEQYF. In DNA, the CDR3 is TGTGCCAGCAGTTTGGGAGCGGGGGGGCGTAGGTACGAGCAGTACTTC.

The V call is TRBV3-1 (or the pseudogene TRBV3-2), the J call TRBJ2-7; TRBD2 agrees at 10 bases. This CDR3 is built from 16 residues. CDR1 is LGHDT and CDR2 is YNNKEL in the germline V gene (reference sequence). The J segment lost 4 bases and the V segment lost 4 bases, leaving 10 bases of the junction unmatched. CDR3 in DNA: TGTGCCAGCAGCCCCGGGACTAGCGCCGTCAGTTACGAGCAGTACTTC. Translated, it gives CASSPGTSAVSYEQYF.

The chain uses TRBV6-1 and TRBJ2-7; TRBD1 is a possible D gene (6 bases). This CDR3 is 16 amino acids long. Germline values: CDR1 MNHNS, CDR2 SASEGT. Trimming took off 3 bases at V and 7 bases at J, with 22 bases between the two ends. CDR3 in amino acids: CASSDLQGELDPEQYF. The CDR3 nucleotides are TGTGCCAGCAGTGATCTACAGGGTGAGCTTGATCCGGAGCAGTACTTC.

V is TRBV7-6 and J is TRBJ1-4, with TRBD1 matching 8 bases. V gave up 5 bases and J gave up 8 bases; unmatched junction bases: 7. There are 14 residues in the CDR3. Germline V gene lookup returns CDR1 SGHVS and CDR2 FNYEAQ. This CDR3 reads CASSKATGGEKLFF. CDR3 in DNA: TGTGCCAGCAGCAAAGCCACAGGGGGGGAAAAACTGTTTTTT.

The genes are TRBV7-3 and TRBJ2-1; TRBD2 matches at 11 bases. Germline V gene data show CDR1 as SGHTA and CDR2 as FQGTGA. This CDR3 comprises 13 residues. V was clipped by 4 bases and J by 14 bases; unmatched bases: 7. This chain's CDR3 is CASSSTTSGKKFF. DNA for the CDR3: TGTGCCAGCAGCTCCACGACTAGCGGGAAAAAGTTCTTC. Using reference TRBV7-3 and TRBJ2-1 for the parts outside the CDR3, the full variable domain is GAGVSQTPSNKVTEKGKYVELRCDPISGHTALYWYRQSLGQGPEFLIYFQGTGAADDSGLPNDRFFAVRPEGSVSTLKIQRTERGDSAVYLCASSSTTSGKKFFGPGTRLTVL.

V and J are TRBV11-2 and TRBJ1-6; weak D call: TRBD1 (5 bases). The germline V gene has CDR1 SGHAT and CDR2 FQNNGV. This CDR3 region has 14 residues. Trimming pared 5 bases from V and 5 bases from J, leaving 10 bases between. The CDR3 loop reads CASSLGGNNSPLHF. CDR3 sequence (DNA): TGTGCCAGCAGCCTGGGGGGGAATAATTCACCCCTCCACTTT. Based on the CDR3 plus reference TRBV11-2 and TRBJ1-6, the full variable domain is EAGVAQSPRYKIIEKRQSVAFWCNPISGHATLYWYQQILGQGPKLLIQFQNNGVVDDSQLPKDRFSAERLKGVDSTLKIQPAKLEDSAVYLCASSLGGNNSPLHFGNGTRLTVT.

This clone occurred a few times. The V gene is TRBV29-1, the J gene TRBJ2-2, with 8 positions matching TRBD1. V lost 4 bases to trimming and J lost 6 bases; unmatched junction nucleotides: 4. The germline gives CDR1 SQVTM, CDR2 ANQGSEA. The CDR3 has 13 residues. The chain's CDR3 is CSVGQGFAGELFF. DNA for the CDR3: TGCAGCGTTGGACAGGGGTTCGCCGGGGAGCTGTTTTTT.

The chain couples TRBV5-4 to TRBJ1-1, with a tentative D call TRBD1 (6 bases). This CDR3 region has 14 residues. Trimming pared 4 bases from V and 4 bases from J, leaving 14 bases between. CDR1 and CDR2 from the germline V gene are SGHNT and YYREEE (reference sequence). DNA of the CDR3: TGTGCCAGCAGCCTCCAGGACAGTGGCACTGAAGCTTTCTTT. This gives the protein CASSLQDSGTEAFF.

This chain links TRBV7-9 with TRBJ2-1; TRBD1 aligns across 7 bases. The V and J ends lost 5 bases and 2 bases, in that order; junction bases with no gene match: 6. The CDR3 is 15 residues long. The germline V gene has CDR1 SEHNR and CDR2 FQNEAQ (reference sequence). The CDR3 reads CASSPTGPTYNEQFF. CDR3 nucleotides: TGTGCCAGCAGCCCGACAGGGCCTACCTACAATGAGCAGTTCTTC.

Details on this clone: The junction differs from germline at one of its ends, possibly a read error. J is TRBJ1-6 and V is TRBV2; TRBD1 matches 8 bases. CDR1 is SNHLY, CDR2 FYNNEI, per germline. There are 18 residues in the CDR3. CDR3 sequence: CASSEDRGQSSYNSPLHF. CDR3 nucleotides: TGTGCCAGCAGCGAAGACAGGGGACAGAGCTCCTATAATTCACCCCTCCACTTT.

V usage is TRBV25-1 and J usage is TRBJ2-7, with D perhaps matching TRBD2 (5 bases). Germline loops: CDR1 MGHDK, CDR2 SYGVNS. The ends were cut back, 7 bases at V and 6 bases at J, with 10 bases in the middle. This CDR3 is 11 amino acids long. The CDR3 region has the DNA TGTGCCAGCACTTTCGGGGTCGAGCAGTACTTC. This codes for CASTFGVEQYF.